The sequence of this T cell receptor beta chain was determined in a study of response to subunit inactivated influenza vaccine. Study-wide findings and caveats: The authors suggested that every seasonal influenza vaccination recruits few new T cells.

About this clonotype: Its antigen is not known.

TCRdb redid the calling of the RT-PCR reads with MiXCR, one entry per CDR3 protein. Of roughly 570,000 distinct CDR3 sequences listed, around 15% are singletons. The source of this sequence is a man aged 45-60 years who received an inactivated influenza vaccine. Source: PBMCs from blood, taken about 12 days after vaccination.

CDR3 residues: CASSSGTGFEKLFF. The DNA for the CDR3 is TGTGCCAGCAGCTCCGGGACAGGTTTTGAAAAACTGTTTTTT. The rearrangement joins TRBV12-3 or TRBV12-4 to TRBJ1-4, with TRBD1 identical over 8 bases. The J segment lost 7 bases and the V segment lost 6 bases, leaving 7 bases of the junction unmatched. The CDR3 extends over 14 amino acids.